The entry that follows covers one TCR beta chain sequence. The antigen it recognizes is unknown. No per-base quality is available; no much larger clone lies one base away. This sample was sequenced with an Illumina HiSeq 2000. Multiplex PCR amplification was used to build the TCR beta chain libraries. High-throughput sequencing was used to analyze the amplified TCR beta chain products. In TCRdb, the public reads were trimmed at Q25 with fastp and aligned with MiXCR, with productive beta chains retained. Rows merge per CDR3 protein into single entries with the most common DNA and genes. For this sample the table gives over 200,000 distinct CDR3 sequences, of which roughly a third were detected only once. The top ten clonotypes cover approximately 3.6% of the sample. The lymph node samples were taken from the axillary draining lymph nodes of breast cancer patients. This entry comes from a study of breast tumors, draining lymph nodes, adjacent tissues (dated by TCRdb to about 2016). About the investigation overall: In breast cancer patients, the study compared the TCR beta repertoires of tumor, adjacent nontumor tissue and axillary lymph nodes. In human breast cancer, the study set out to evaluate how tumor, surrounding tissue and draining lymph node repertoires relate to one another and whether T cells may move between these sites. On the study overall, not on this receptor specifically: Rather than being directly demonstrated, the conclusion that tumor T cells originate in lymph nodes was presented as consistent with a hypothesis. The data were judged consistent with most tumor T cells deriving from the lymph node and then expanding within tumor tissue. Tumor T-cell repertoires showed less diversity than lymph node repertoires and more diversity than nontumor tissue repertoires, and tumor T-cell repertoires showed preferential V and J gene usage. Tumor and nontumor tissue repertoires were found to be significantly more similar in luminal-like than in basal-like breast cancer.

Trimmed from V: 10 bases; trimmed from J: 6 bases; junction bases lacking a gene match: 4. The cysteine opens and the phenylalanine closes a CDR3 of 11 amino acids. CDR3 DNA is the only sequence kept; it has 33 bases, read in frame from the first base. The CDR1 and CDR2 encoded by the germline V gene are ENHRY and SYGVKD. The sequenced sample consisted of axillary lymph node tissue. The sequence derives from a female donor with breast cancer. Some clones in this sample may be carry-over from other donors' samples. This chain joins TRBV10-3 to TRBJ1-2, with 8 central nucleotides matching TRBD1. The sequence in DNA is TGTGCCACTGGACAGGGTGATGGCTACACCTTC. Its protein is CATGQGDGYTF.